Listed below are T cell receptor beta chains from one sample, sequenced in a study of blood T cell repertoires in COVID-19. The method was immunoSEQ multiplex PCR; TCRdb's version includes in-frame clones alone and lacks a portion of them. The sample lists around 95,000 clones, roughly 90% occurring once. The sequenced material came from peripheral blood. The receptor set was obtained from a man in his forties or fifties with active COVID-19. The CDR3 runs from the conserved cysteine through the conserved F or W. Each record gives: CDR3 protein, CDR3 DNA, J gene, D gene, clone size, V gene. D genes are given only for firm matches. Clone sizes are given selectively: once, few, many, or a class where the clone is expanded.

CASSSNLLGSYNEQFF | TGCGCCAGCAGCTCCAACTTACTAGGGTCCTACAATGAGCAGTTCTTC | TRBJ2-1 | NA | once | TRBV5-1
CATSRLTGGQETQYF | TGTGCCACCAGCAGACTGACAGGGGGACAAGAGACCCAGTACTTC | TRBJ2-5 | TRBD1 | NA | TRBV15
CSVGGEAFF | TGCAGCGTCGGGGGTGAAGCTTTCTTT | TRBJ1-1 | NA | NA | TRBV29-1
CASSQLADYGYTF | TGTGCCAGCAGCCAACTGGCGGACTATGGCTACACCTTC | TRBJ1-2 | NA | NA | TRBV3-1/TRBV3-2
CASSPGNGNQPQHF | TGTGCCAGCTCACCAGGAAACGGGAATCAGCCCCAGCATTTT | TRBJ1-5 | NA | NA | TRBV18
CASSPMGLNYGYTF | TGTGCCAGCAGCCCAATGGGCCTAAACTATGGCTACACCTTC | TRBJ1-2 | NA | NA | TRBV7-9
CASIKVGARNTEAFF | TGCGCCAGCATCAAGGTAGGGGCCAGGAACACTGAAGCTTTCTTT | TRBJ1-1 | NA | NA | TRBV10-2
CASSEFRGPFVETQYF | TGTGCCAGCAGTGAATTCAGGGGCCCTTTCGTCGAGACCCAGTACTTC | TRBJ2-5 | NA | NA | TRBV6-1
CSVEGGAHTGELFF | TGCAGCGTAGAAGGGGGCGCGCACACCGGGGAGCTGTTTTTT | TRBJ2-2 | TRBD1 | once | TRBV29-1
CVSSLAGTSYEQYF | TGTGTCAGCAGCTTAGCGGGCACTTCCTACGAGCAGTACTTC | TRBJ2-7 | TRBD2 | NA | TRBV7-9